The T cell receptor (beta chain) under discussion was sequenced for a study of T-cell reconstitution after alpha-beta-depleted transplantation in children. Unique molecular identifiers tagged the TCRbeta library. TCRdb passed the PCR reads through MiXCR, listing each CDR3 protein once. The sample carries 640,000 or so distinct CDR3 sequences, roughly 17% recorded once. In germline, CDR1 is SGHTA, CDR2 FQGNSA. V dropped 5 bases and J dropped 3; count of bases not matched to a gene: 8. The CDR3 sequence is 15 residues long. The sample was PBMCs from the stem cell graft donor, taken from the stem cell graft. This chain joins TRBV7-2 and TRBJ2-3, with 7 bases lining up with TRBD2. The TCR sequence derives from a human donor who donated a stem cell graft to a child with acute myeloid leukemia. The DNA of the CDR3 is TGTGCCAGCAGCCTCTCGAGGACTAGAACAGATACGCAGTATTTT. Amino acid sequence: CASSLSRTRTDTQYF.